Each of the 6 T cell receptor beta chains below was sequenced from the same sample in a study of identical twins. TCRdb re-analysed the 5' RACE reads in MiXCR, keeping a single row per CDR3 protein. The repertoire holds approximately 1.8 million distinct CDR3 sequences, with under 35% as singletons. The sample consisted of cord blood. Every receptor here comes from a newborn girl in good health.

The chain recombines TRBV6-6 with TRBJ2-1; 11 bases are a match to TRBD2. CDR1 MNHNY and CDR2 SVGAGI come from the germline V gene (reference sequence). This CDR3 is 17 amino acids long. V was pared by 0 bases and J by 9 bases, with 10 bases of the junction left unmatched. The CDR3 sequence is CASSYSFGSGRAGEQFF. In DNA, the CDR3 is TGTGCCAGCAGTTACTCGTTCGGTAGCGGGAGGGCCGGTGAGCAGTTCTTC.

This clonotype was picked up a small number of times. The rearrangement uses TRBV3-1 and TRBJ2-4; D is unclear. CDR3 size: 19 residues. Between the trimmed V and J ends, which lost 4 bases and 3 bases, there was a span of 25 bases. Germline CDR1 reads LGHDT; CDR2 reads YNNKEL (reference sequence). CDR3: CASSPRRPGLLLGKNIQYF. The CDR3 region has the DNA TGTGCCAGCAGCCCGCGCCGTCCGGGTCTTCTCCTGGGCAAAAACATTCAGTACTTC.

This clonotype was detected ten times or more. The J gene is TRBJ1-2, the V gene TRBV5-1; unclear D gene. In germline, CDR1 is SGHRS, CDR2 YFSETQ. V gave up 0 bases and J gave up 7 bases, with 4 bases separating them. The CDR3 has 11 amino acids. The CDR3 bases are TGCGCCAGCAGCTTGGGGGCTGGCTACACCTTC. This translates into CASSLGAGYTF.

The V and J genes are TRBV11-3 and TRBJ2-1; TRBD1 is a possible D gene (5 bases). Germline loops: CDR1 SGHNT, CDR2 YENEEA. V shed 5 bases and J shed 7 bases, with 12 bases lying between them. The length of the CDR3 is 13 residues. This CDR3 is CASSKGQPNEQFF. The CDR3 nucleotides are TGTGCCAGCAGCAAAGGACAACCTAATGAGCAGTTCTTC.

This chain connects TRBV29-1 to TRBJ1-2; TRBD1 is a possible D gene (5 bases). Germline V CDR1 and CDR2: SQVTM, ANQGSEA. This CDR3 contains 16 residues. V was shortened by 4 bases and J by 0 bases, with 18 bases between the two germline ends. CDR3 nucleotides: TGCAGCGTTGTTGGTACGGCAGGGAGGGCTAACTATGGCTACACCTTC. This gives the protein CSVVGTAGRANYGYTF.

The chain uses TRBV14 and TRBJ2-5, with a possible D match to TRBD1 (6 bases). This CDR3 is built from 15 residues. The ends were cut back, 0 bases at V and 1 base at J, with 9 bases in the middle. The germline gives CDR1 SGHDN, CDR2 FVKESK. Written as DNA, the CDR3 is TGTGCCAGCAGCCAAGATCAGGGGAGCCAAGAGACCCAGTACTTC. Protein: CASSQDQGSQETQYF.